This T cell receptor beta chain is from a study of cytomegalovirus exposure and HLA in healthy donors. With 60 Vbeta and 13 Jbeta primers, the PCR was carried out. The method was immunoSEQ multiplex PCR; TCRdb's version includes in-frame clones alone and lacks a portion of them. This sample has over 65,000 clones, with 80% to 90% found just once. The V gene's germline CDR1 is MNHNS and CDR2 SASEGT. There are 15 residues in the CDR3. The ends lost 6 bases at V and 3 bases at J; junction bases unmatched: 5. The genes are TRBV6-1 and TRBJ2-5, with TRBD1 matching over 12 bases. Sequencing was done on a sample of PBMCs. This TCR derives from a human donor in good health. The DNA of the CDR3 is TGTGCCAGCAGGGTGGGGACAGGGGGCAAAGAGACCCAGTACTTC. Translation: CASRVGTGGKETQYF.